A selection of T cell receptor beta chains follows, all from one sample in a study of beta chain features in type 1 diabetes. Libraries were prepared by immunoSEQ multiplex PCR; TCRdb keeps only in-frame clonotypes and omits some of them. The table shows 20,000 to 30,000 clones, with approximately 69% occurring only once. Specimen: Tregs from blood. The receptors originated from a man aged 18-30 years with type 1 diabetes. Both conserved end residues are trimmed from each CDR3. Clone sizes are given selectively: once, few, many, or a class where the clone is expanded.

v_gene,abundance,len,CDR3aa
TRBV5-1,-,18,ASSLMGTSGGLSSYNEQF
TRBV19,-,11,ATIRRVGTEAF
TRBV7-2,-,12,ASSSGQGSETQY
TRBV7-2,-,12,ASSLVPFYRPQH
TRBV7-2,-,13,ASSPRGSGSYEQY
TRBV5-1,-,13,ASSWQGQGAMEAF
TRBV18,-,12,ASSTGQPSYEQY
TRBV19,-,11,ASSKGLEGGYT
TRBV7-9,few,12,ASSADRNPYEQY
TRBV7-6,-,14,ASSLTGTSGSYEQY
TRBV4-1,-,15,ASSQVGDSLNTGELF
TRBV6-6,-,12,ASSAQGRYEKLF
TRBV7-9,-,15,ASSLGRTSGDYNEQF
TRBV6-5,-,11,ASRPQGADTQY
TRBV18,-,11,ASSSRTVSEQY
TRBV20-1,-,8,SASQETQY
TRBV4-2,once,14,ASSLGAGGFTDTQY
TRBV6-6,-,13,ASRRTGSSGNTIY
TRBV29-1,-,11,VWTGSSYNEQF
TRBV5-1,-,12,ASSHQGSNTEAF
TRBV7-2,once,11,ASSHSLVVEQF
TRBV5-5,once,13,ASSRVEGRIGELF
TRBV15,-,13,ATSTNQKGASEQF
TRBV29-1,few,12,SVGPILSTDTQY
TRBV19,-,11,ASSIWQNYGYT
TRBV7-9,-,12,ASSLRGEVETQY
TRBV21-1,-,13,ASSKGRGRNTEAF
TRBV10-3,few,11,AISESTGNEQF
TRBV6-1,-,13,ASSEAMSRLYGYT
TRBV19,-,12,ASTGQGSGNTIY
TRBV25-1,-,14,ASSEYAGGWSNEQF
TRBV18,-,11,ASSRQEGTEAF